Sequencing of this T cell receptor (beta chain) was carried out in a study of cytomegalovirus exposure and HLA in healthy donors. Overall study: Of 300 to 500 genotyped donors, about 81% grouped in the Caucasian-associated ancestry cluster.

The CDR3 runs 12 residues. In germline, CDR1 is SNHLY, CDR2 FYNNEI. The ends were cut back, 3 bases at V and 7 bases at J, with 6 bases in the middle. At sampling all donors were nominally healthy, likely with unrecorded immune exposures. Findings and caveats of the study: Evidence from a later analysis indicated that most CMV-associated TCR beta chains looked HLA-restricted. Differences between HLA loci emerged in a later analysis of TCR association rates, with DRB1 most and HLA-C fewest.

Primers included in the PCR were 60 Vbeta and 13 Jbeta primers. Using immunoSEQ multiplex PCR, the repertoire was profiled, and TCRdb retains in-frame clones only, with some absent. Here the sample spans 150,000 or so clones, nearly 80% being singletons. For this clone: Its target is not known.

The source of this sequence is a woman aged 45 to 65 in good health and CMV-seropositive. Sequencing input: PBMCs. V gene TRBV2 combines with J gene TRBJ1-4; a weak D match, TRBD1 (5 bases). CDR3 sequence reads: CASSDQGEKLFF. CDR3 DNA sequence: TGTGCCAGCAGTGACCAGGGTGAAAAACTGTTTTTT.